The sequence of this TCR beta chain was determined in a study of T cell responses to AZD1222 COVID-19 vaccine. At the level of the study: Pooling of second doses given at about 4 or about 12 weeks was done. Study outcomes and limitations: Spike-wide coverage was observed for vaccine-associated CD4 TCRs, with dominant responses at 160-218 and 743-854. The study identified only six AZD1222 recipients as seropositive at baseline. Clonal diversity was possibly underestimated; the donors were predominantly white British and more often female.

Points on this clone: The antigen is unknown.

Data came from immunoSEQ multiplex PCR; TCRdb stores just in-frame clones and leaves some out. This sample has roughly 140,000 clones; approximately 90% occur once, and the top ten carry 1.5% to 2%. This CDR3 is built from 10 residues. Trimming left V 3 bases short and J 9 bases short, with 2 bases between. The chain is built from TRBV12-3 or TRBV12-4 and TRBJ2-2; D unclear. This clonotype was sampled from an adult in good health. The material sequenced was peripheral blood, taken on day 0 of AZD1222 vaccination. CDR3 protein: CASSFRELFF. DNA of the CDR3: TGTGCCAGCAGTTTTAGGGAGCTGTTTTTT.